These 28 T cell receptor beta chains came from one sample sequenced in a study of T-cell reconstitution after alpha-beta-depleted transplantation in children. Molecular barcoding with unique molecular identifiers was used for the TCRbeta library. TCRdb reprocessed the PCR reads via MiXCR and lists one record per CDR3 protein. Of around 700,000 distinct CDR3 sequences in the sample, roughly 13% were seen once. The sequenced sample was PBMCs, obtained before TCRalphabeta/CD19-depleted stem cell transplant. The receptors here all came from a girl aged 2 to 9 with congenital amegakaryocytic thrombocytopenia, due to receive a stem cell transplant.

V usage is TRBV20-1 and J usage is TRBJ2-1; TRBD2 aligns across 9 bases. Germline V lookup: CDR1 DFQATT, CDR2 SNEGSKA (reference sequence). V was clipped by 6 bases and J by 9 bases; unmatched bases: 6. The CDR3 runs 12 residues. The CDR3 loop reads CSAPRSGSEQFF. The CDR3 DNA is TGCAGTGCCCCCCGTAGCGGGAGTGAGCAGTTCTTC.

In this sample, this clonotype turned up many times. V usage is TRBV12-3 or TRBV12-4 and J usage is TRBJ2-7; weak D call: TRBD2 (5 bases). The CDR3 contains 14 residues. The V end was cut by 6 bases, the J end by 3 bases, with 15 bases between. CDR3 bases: TGTGCCAGCAGCGAAGGCGATCGGGGCTACGAGCAGTACTTC. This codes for CASSEGDRGYEQYF.

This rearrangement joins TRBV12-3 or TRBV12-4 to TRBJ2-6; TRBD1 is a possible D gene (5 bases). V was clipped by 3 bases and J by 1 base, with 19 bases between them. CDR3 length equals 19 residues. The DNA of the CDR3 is TGTGCCAGCAGTTTCGGCTCAAGGGGCCTCCTTTCTGGGGCCAACGTCCTGACTTTC. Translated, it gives CASSFGSRGLLSGANVLTF.

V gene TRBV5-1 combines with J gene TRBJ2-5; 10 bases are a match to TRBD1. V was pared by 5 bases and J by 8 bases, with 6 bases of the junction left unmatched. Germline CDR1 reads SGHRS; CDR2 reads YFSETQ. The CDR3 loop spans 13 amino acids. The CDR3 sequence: CASRTGGRDTQYF. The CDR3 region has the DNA TGCGCCAGCAGGACAGGGGGCCGAGACACCCAGTACTTC.

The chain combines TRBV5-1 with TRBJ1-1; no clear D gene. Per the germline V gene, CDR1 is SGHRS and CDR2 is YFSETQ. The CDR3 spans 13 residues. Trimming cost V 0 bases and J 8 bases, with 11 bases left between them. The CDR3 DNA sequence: TGCGCCAGCAGCTTGGGACAAGGGAGAGAAGCTTTCTTT. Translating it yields CASSLGQGREAFF.

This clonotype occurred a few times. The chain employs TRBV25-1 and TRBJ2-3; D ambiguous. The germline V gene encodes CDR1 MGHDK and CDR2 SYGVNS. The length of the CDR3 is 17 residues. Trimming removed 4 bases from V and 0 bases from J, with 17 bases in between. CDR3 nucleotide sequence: TGTGCCAGCAGTGCAGAATCCATGACTGGGAGCACAGATACGCAGTATTTT. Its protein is CASSAESMTGSTDTQYF. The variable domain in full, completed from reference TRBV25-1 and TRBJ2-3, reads EADIYQTPRYLVIGTGKKITLECSQTMGHDKMYWYQQDPGMELHLIHYSYGVNSTEKGDLSSESTVSRIRTEHFPLTLESARPSHTSQYLCASSAESMTGSTDTQYFGPGTRLTVL.

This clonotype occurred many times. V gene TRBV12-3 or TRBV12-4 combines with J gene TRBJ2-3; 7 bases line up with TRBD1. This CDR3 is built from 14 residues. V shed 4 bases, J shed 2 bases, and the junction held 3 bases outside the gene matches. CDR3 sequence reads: CASSSGQTTDTQYF. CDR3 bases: TGTGCCAGCAGTTCGGGACAGACCACAGATACGCAGTATTTT.

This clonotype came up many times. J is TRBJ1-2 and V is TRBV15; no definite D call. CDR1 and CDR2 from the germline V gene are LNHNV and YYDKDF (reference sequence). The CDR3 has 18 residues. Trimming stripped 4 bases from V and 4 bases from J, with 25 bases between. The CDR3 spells CATSTFRTLNSNSYGYTF. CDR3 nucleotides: TGTGCCACCAGCACCTTCAGGACTTTAAATTCGAACTCCTATGGCTACACCTTC.

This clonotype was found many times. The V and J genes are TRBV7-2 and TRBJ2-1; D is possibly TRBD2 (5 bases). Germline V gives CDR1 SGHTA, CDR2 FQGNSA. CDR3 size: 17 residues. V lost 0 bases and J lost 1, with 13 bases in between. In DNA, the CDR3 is TGTGCCAGCAGCTTAGCGCGCGGGCAGTCGTCCTACAATGAGCAGTTCTTC. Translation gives CASSLARGQSSYNEQFF. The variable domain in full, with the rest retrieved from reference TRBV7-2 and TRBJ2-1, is GAGVSQSPSNKVTEKGKDVELRCDPISGHTALYWYRQSLGQGLEFLIYFQGNSAPDKSGLPSDRFSAERTGGSVSTLTIQRTQQEDSAVYLCASSLARGQSSYNEQFFGPGTRLTVL.

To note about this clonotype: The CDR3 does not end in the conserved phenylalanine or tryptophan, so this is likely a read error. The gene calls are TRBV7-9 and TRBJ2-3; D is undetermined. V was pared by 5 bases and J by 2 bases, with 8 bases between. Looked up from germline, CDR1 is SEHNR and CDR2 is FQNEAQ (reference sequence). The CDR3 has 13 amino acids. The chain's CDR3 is CASSHAFTDTQYL. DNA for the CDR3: TGTGCCAGCAGCCACGCCTTCACAGATACGCAGTATCTT.

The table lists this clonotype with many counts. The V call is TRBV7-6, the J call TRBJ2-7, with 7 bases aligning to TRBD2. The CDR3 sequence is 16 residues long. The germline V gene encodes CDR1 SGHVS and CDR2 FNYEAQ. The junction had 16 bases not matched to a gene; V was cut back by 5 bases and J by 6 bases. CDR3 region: CASSPTSAGILLEQYF. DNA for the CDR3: TGTGCCAGCAGCCCAACATCAGCGGGAATCTTGCTCGAGCAGTACTTC.

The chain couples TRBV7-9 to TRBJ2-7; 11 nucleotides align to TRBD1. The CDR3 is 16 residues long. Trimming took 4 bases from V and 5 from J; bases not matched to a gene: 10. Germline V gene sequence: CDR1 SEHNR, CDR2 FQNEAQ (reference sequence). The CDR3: CASSSYRTGGKNEQYF. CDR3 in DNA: TGTGCCAGCAGCTCCTATAGGACAGGGGGCAAGAACGAGCAGTACTTC.

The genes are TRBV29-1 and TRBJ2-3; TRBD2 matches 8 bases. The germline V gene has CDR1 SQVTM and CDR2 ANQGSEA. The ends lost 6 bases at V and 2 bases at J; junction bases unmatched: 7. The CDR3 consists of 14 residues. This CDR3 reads CSVAGLDATDTQYF. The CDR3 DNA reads TGCAGCGTGGCGGGACTAGACGCCACAGATACGCAGTATTTT.

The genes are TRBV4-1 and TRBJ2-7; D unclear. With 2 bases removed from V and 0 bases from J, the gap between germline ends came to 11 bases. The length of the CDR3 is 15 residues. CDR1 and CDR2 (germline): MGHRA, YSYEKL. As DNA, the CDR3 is TGCGCCAGCAGCCAAAAAGTCCTAGGCTCCTACGAGCAGTACTTC. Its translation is CASSQKVLGSYEQYF.

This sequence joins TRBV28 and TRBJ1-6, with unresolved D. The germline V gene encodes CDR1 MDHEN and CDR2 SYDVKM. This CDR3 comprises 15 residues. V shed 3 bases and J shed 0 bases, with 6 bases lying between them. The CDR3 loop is CASSFVSSYNSPLHF. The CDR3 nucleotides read TGTGCCAGCAGTTTTGTGAGCTCCTATAATTCACCCCTCCACTTT.

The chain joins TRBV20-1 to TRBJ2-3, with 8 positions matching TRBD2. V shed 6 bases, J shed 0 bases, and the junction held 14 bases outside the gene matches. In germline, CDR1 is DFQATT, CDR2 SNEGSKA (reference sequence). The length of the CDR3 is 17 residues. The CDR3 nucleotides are TGCAGTGCGATAGAGAGAACGGGACTAGGGAGCACAGATACGCAGTATTTT. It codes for CSAIERTGLGSTDTQYF.

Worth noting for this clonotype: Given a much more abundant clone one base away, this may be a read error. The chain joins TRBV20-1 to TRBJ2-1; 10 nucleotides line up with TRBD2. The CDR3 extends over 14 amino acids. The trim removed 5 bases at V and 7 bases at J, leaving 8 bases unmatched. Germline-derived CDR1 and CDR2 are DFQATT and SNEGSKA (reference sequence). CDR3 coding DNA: TGCAGTGCTGACCCTAGCGGGAGTGGGAATGAGCAGTTCTTC. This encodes CSADPSGSGNEQFF.

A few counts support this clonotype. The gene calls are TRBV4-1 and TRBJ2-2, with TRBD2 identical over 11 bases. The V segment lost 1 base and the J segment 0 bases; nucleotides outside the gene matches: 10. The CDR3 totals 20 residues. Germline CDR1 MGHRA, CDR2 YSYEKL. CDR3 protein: CASSQALQGLAESNTGELFF. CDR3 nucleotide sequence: TGCGCCAGCAGCCAAGCTTTACAGGGACTAGCGGAATCGAACACCGGGGAGCTGTTTTTT.

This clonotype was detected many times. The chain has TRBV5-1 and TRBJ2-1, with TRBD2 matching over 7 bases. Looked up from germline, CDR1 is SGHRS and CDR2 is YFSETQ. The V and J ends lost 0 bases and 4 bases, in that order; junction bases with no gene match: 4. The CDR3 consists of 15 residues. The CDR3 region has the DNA TGCGCCAGCAGCTTGGAGACTAGCAGATACAATGAGCAGTTCTTC. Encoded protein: CASSLETSRYNEQFF.

This CDR3 is CASSLNGGTETQYF. In DNA form, the CDR3 reads TGCGCCAGCAGCCTTAACGGCGGGACGGAGACCCAGTACTTC. The chain combines TRBV5-1 with TRBJ2-5, with D perhaps matching TRBD2 (6 bases). Germline CDR1 and CDR2: SGHRS and YFSETQ. The CDR3 loop spans 14 amino acids. V was clipped by 4 bases and J by 5 bases, with 15 bases between them.

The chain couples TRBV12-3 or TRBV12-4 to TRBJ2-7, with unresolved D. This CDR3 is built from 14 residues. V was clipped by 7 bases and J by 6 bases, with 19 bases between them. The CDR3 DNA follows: TGTGCCAGCACCTCTTTCCCCAGGTCCGGCGAGCAGTACTTC. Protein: CASTSFPRSGEQYF.

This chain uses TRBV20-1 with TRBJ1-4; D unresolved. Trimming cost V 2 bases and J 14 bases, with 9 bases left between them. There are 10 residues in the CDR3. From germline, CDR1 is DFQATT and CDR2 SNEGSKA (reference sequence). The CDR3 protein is CSARRRRLFF. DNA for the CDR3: TGCAGTGCTAGAAGGAGGAGGCTGTTTTTT.

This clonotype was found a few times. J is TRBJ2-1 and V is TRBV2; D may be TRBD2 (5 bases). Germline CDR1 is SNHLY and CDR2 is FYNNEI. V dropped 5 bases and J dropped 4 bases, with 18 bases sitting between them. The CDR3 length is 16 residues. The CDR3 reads CASSWETSDLYNEQFF. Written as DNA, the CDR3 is TGTGCCAGCAGTTGGGAGACCTCGGATCTGTACAATGAGCAGTTCTTC.

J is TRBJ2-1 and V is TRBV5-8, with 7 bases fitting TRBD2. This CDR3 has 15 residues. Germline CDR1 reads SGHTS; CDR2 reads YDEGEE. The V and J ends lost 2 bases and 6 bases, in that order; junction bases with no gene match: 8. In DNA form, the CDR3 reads TGTGCCAGCAGCTTCGGGTCTAGCGGTTTCAATGAGCAGTTCTTC. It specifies CASSFGSSGFNEQFF.

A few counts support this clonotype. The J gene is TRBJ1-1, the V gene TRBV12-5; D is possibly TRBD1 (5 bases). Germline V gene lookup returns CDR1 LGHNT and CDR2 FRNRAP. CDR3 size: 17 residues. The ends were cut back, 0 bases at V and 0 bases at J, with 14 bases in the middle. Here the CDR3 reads CASGLVPGPLMNTEAFF. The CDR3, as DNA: TGTGCTAGTGGTTTGGTACCGGGGCCCCTGATGAACACTGAAGCTTTCTTT. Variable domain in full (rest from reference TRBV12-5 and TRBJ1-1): DARVTQTPRHKVTEMGQEVTMRCQPILGHNTVFWYRQTMMQGLELLAYFRNRAPLDDSGMPKDRFSAEMPDATLATLKIQPSEPRDSAVYFCASGLVPGPLMNTEAFFGQGTRLTVV.

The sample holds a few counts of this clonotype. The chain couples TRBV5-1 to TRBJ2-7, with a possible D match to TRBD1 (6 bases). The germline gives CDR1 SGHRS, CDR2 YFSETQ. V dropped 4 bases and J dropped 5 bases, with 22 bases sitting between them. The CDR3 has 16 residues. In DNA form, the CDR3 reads TGCGCCAGCAGCCACCCGTTAGCCACAGGGTTCAACGAGCAGTACTTC. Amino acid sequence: CASSHPLATGFNEQYF.

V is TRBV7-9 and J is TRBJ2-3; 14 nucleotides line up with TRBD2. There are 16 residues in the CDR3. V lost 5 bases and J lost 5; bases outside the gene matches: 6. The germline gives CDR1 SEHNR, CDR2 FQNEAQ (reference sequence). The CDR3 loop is CASSKTSGRVGDTQYF. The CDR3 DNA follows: TGTGCCAGCAGCAAGACTAGCGGGAGGGTTGGAGATACGCAGTATTTT. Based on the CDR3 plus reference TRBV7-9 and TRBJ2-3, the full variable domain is DTGVSQNPRHKITKRGQNVTFRCDPISEHNRLYWYRQTLGQGPEFLTYFQNEAQLEKSRLLSDRFSAERPKGSFSTLEIQRTEQGDSAMYLCASSKTSGRVGDTQYFGPGTRLTVL.

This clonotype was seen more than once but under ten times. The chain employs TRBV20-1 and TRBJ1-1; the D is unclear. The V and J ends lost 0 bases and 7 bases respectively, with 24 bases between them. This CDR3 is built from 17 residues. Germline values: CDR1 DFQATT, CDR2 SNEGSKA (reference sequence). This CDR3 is CSARDPGGGSWHVEAFF. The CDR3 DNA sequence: TGCAGTGCTAGAGACCCCGGTGGAGGCTCCTGGCATGTTGAAGCTTTCTTT.